This T cell receptor beta chain was identified during a study of radiotherapy plus CTLA-4 blockade in lung cancer (dated by TCRdb to 2017 to 2018). For the study in its entirety: Among the enrolled patients, roughly 17% had an objective response, and 31% reached disease control.

General study outcomes and caveats: The strongest predictors of response, as reported, were early dynamic changes in blood T cell clones along with a rise in serum interferon-beta after radiation. After treatment with radiotherapy and ipilimumab, TCR clones that originated in tumors expanded in peripheral blood.

In this study, focal radiation therapy paired with CTLA-4 blockade (ipilimumab) was tested in patients who had chemo-refractory metastatic non-small-cell lung cancer. Details on this clone: The antigen it recognizes is unknown. Base-call qualities are not available, and no considerably larger clone is one nucleotide away.

Receptor libraries were prepared by the immunoSEQ multiplex PCR assay. TCRdb obtained this table from immuneACCESS and retained in-frame rearrangements with V and J assigned. These tables miss some clones; where compared with another copy, unresolved V genes account for less than half of the shortfall, and the remainder is unexplained. The sample yields 25,000 to 35,000 clones; more than 80% were counted once. The top ten clonotypes cover about 22% of the sample. Taken from the germline V gene, the CDR1 and CDR2 loops are SNHLY and FYNNEI. From V the trimming removes 6 bases and from J it removes 7 bases, while the gene matches leave 6 bases of the junction unaccounted for. The CDR3 runs 14 amino acids, cysteine and phenylalanine included. The kept DNA is CDR3 alone, 42 bases in frame from the first base.

The sequence joins TRBV2 to TRBJ1-1; TRBD1 fits 12 bases in the junction. The input for sequencing was peripheral blood, taken from a patient treated with radiotherapy plus ipilimumab. This clonotype was obtained from a human donor with non-small cell lung cancer that progressed on radiotherapy plus ipilimumab. The DNA sequence reads TGTGCCAGCAGGGGACAGGGGGCGTCTTTTGAAGCTTTCTTT. It translates to CASRGQGASFEAFF.